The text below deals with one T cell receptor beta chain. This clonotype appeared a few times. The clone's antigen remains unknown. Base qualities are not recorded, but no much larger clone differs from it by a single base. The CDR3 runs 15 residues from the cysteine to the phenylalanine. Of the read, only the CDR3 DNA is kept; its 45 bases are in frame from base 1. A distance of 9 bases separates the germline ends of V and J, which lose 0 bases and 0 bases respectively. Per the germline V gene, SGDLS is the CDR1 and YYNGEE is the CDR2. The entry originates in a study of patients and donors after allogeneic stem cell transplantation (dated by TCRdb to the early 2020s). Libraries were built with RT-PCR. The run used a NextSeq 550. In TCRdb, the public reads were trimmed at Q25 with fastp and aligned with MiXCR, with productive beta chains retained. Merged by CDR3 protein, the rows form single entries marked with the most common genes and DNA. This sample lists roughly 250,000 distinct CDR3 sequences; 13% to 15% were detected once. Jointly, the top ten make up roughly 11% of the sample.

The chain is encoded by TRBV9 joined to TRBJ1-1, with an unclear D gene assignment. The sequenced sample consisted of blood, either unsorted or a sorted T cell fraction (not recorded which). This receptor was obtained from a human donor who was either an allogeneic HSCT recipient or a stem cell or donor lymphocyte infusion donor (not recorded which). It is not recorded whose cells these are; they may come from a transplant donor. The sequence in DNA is TGTGCCAGCAGCGTAGGGGGTTCGATGAACACTGAAGCTTTCTTT. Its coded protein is CASSVGGSMNTEAFF.